The 17 T cell receptor beta chains presented below share a single source sample, sequenced in a study of T cell responses to AZD1222 COVID-19 vaccine. Sequencing was performed with immunoSEQ multiplex PCR; in TCRdb, only in-frame clones are kept and a portion is missing. This table holds 90,000 to 130,000 clones, roughly 86% found once. The specimen was peripheral blood, collected on day 0 of AZD1222 vaccination. These receptors came from an adult in good health.

V and J are TRBV6-5 and TRBJ2-3, with a possible D match to TRBD2 (5 bases). Between the trimmed V and J ends, which lost 2 bases and 0 bases, there was a span of 12 bases. This CDR3 spans 16 amino acids. CDR1 and CDR2 from the germline V gene are MNHEY and SVGAGI. The CDR3 DNA sequence: TGTGCCAGCAGTTACGGGCGGGCCACTAGCACAGATACGCAGTATTTT. It is translated as CASSYGRATSTDTQYF.

The chain combines TRBV27 with TRBJ2-7; TRBD1 aligns across 8 bases. CDR1 is MNHEY, CDR2 SMNVEV, per germline (reference sequence). With 6 bases clipped from V and 5 bases from J, the junction kept 15 bases outside the gene matches. The CDR3 runs to 16 residues. The CDR3 nucleotides read TGTGCCAGCAGCCCTCTTGGACGGACAGGGAGCGACGAGCAGTACTTC. Encoded protein: CASSPLGRTGSDEQYF.

The rearrangement uses TRBV3-1 (or the pseudogene TRBV3-2) and TRBJ1-1; 8 bases align to TRBD1. CDR3 size: 14 residues. CDR1 LGHDT and CDR2 YNNKEL come from the germline V gene (reference sequence). Trimming at V came to 1 base and at J to 4 bases, leaving 2 bases not matched to a gene. CDR3 loop: CASSQGTGITEAFF. The CDR3 coding sequence is TGTGCCAGCAGCCAAGGGACAGGGATCACTGAAGCTTTCTTT.

This sequence joins TRBV28 and TRBJ1-2; 9 nucleotides match TRBD1. This CDR3 spans 14 amino acids. The trim removed 10 bases at V and 1 base at J, leaving 7 bases unmatched. The germline V gene has CDR1 MDHEN and CDR2 SYDVKM. CDR3 nucleotide sequence: TGTGCCACCGTCACAGGGGGCAATAACTATGGCTACACCTTC. Its protein product is CATVTGGNNYGYTF.

V and J are TRBV18 and TRBJ1-1, with TRBD1 as a possible D gene (6 bases). Germline loops: CDR1 KGHSH, CDR2 LQKENI. The CDR3 runs to 16 residues. Deletions cut 3 bases from V and 5 bases from J, with 19 bases between. The CDR3 DNA reads TGTGCCAGCTCACCCACAGGTGGGGGGGCGAGGACTGAAGCTTTCTTT. It is translated as CASSPTGGGARTEAFF. The full variable domain, in which reference TRBV18 and TRBJ1-1 provide the parts outside the CDR3, is NAGVMQNPRHLVRRRGQEARLRCSPMKGHSHVYWYRQLPEEGLKFMVYLQKENIIDESGMPKERFSAEFPKEGPSILRIQQVVRGDSAAYFCASSPTGGGARTEAFFGQGTRLTVV.

The chain recombines TRBV18 with TRBJ2-3; D gene ambiguous. CDR1 and CDR2 (germline): KGHSH, LQKENI. This CDR3 is built from 14 residues. V lost 6 bases, J lost 1 base, and 11 bases lay in between. The CDR3 DNA follows: TGTGCCAGCTCCCCAGACACTGGCACAGATACGCAGTATTTT. Protein sequence: CASSPDTGTDTQYF.

The rearrangement joins TRBV28 to TRBJ2-1; 9 nucleotides align to TRBD2. V was pared by 0 bases and J by 3 bases, with 3 bases of the junction left unmatched. The CDR3 has 16 residues. CDR1 MDHEN and CDR2 SYDVKM come from the germline V gene. Here the CDR3 DNA reads TGTGCCAGCAGTTTATGGAGTAGCGGGGGCTACAATGAGCAGTTCTTC. Translated: CASSLWSSGGYNEQFF.

The chain is built from TRBV4-2 and TRBJ1-6; D is ambiguous. Germline-derived CDR1 and CDR2 are LGHNA and YNFKEQ. The V gene lost 0 bases and the J gene lost 4 bases, with 7 bases spanning the gap. This CDR3 has 15 residues. The CDR3 reads CASSQDLGYNSPLHF. CDR3 in DNA: TGTGCCAGCAGCCAAGATTTAGGGTATAATTCACCCCTCCACTTT.

J is TRBJ1-5 and V is TRBV19; D is unresolved. Trimming left V 0 bases short and J 9 bases short, with 15 bases between. The CDR3 is made up of 15 amino acids. The V gene's germline CDR1 is LNHDA and CDR2 SQIVND (reference sequence). The CDR3 region has the DNA TGTGCCAGTAGTATAGATCTACTCTATACGTCGCCCCAGCATTTT. It encodes CASSIDLLYTSPQHF.

This clone was counted a single time. The chain has TRBV3-1 (or the pseudogene TRBV3-2) and TRBJ1-1; TRBD1 aligns across 7 bases. Germline values: CDR1 LGHDT, CDR2 YNNKEL (reference sequence). The CDR3 spans 15 residues. V lost 0 bases to trimming and J lost 0 bases; unmatched junction nucleotides: 1. The CDR3 DNA is TGTGCCAGCAGCCAAGACGGGACAGTGAACACTGAAGCTTTCTTT. Its protein product is CASSQDGTVNTEAFF.

The chain combines TRBV6-5 with TRBJ1-2; D is undetermined. Between the trimmed V and J ends, which lost 6 bases and 0 bases, there was a span of 8 bases. Germline-derived CDR1 and CDR2 are MNHEY and SVGAGI. The CDR3 consists of 13 residues. CDR3 protein: CASRGSTNYGYTF. In DNA form, the CDR3 reads TGTGCCAGCAGGGGTAGTACTAACTATGGCTACACCTTC.

In DNA form, the CDR3 reads TGTGCCAGCAGCCAGATGCAGGGGCTAGAGGATGGCTACACCTTC. The encoded protein is CASSQMQGLEDGYTF. The chain has TRBV4-2 and TRBJ1-2, with D possibly TRBD1 on 6 matching bases. The CDR3 is 15 residues long. Trimming took 3 bases from V and 6 from J, leaving 17 bases between them. Germline V gene sequence: CDR1 LGHNA, CDR2 YNFKEQ.

The rearrangement uses TRBV11-3 and TRBJ1-1, with D hard to call. Deletions cut 4 bases from V and 6 bases from J, with 12 bases between. The CDR3 length is 13 residues. From germline, CDR1 is SGHNT and CDR2 YENEEA. This chain's CDR3 is CASSSREEAEAFF. The CDR3 nucleotides are TGTGCCAGCAGCTCTAGGGAGGAGGCTGAAGCTTTCTTT.

V gene TRBV28 combines with J gene TRBJ2-1, with no clear D. Germline CDR1 is MDHEN and CDR2 is SYDVKM. Trimming left V 5 bases short and J 1 base short, with 15 bases between. The CDR3 has 16 amino acids. Written as DNA, the CDR3 is TGTGCCAGCAGTAACCCTCTTTGGGGTTCCTACAATGAGCAGTTCTTC. Its translation is CASSNPLWGSYNEQFF. Together with reference TRBV28 and TRBJ2-1, the CDR3 gives the full variable domain: DVKVTQSSRYLVKRTGEKVFLECVQDMDHENMFWYRQDPGLGLRLIYFSYDVKMKEKGDIPEGYSVSREKKERFSLILESASTNQTSMYLCASSNPLWGSYNEQFFGPGTRLTVL.

The genes are TRBV10-3 and TRBJ2-7; 9 bases line up with TRBD1. The germline gives CDR1 ENHRY, CDR2 SYGVKD. The CDR3 extends over 16 amino acids. Trimming removed 2 bases from V and 0 bases from J; junction bases left unmatched: 5. The CDR3 spells CAISEPGQGSSYEQYF. The CDR3 DNA reads TGTGCCATCAGTGAGCCCGGACAGGGGAGCTCCTACGAGCAGTACTTC.

V is TRBV7-9 and J is TRBJ1-4; a possible D gene is TRBD1 (5 bases). The V gene's germline CDR1 is SEHNR and CDR2 FQNEAQ (reference sequence). This CDR3 is built from 15 residues. V shed 4 bases and J shed 10 bases, with 19 bases lying between them. The CDR3 DNA reads as TGTGCCAGCAGCTCTACCTCTGGTGGCGGGGGAAAACTGTTTTTT. It is translated as CASSSTSGGGGKLFF.

V is TRBV4-2 and J is TRBJ2-7; 11 positions match TRBD2. Per the germline V gene, CDR1 is LGHNA and CDR2 is YNFKEQ. The CDR3 loop spans 17 amino acids. The J segment lost 0 bases and the V segment lost 2 bases, leaving 6 bases of the junction unmatched. The CDR3 coding sequence is TGTGCCAGCAGCCAACAGCTAGCGGGGGGCCTCTCCTACGAGCAGTACTTC. Translating gives CASSQQLAGGLSYEQYF.